This is a list of T cell receptor beta chains from one sample in a study of OX40 agonist ivuxolimab in advanced cancers. Sequencing was performed with immunoSEQ multiplex PCR; in TCRdb, only in-frame clones are kept and a portion is missing. The sample lists approximately 70,000 clones; 80% to 95% were seen once. The sequences come from CD4+ or CD8+ T cells sorted from blood, collected in a trial of the OX40 agonist ivuxolimab. These receptors all stem from an adult with an advanced solid tumor such as melanoma, head and neck, liver or kidney cancer. The CDR3 runs from the conserved cysteine through the conserved F or W. The order of the fields is D gene, J gene, V gene, CDR3 protein, CDR3 DNA. A D gene is named only where the DNA matches it firmly.

>-|TRBJ1-5|TRBV28
CASSLTESPNQPQHF
TGTGCCAGCAGCCTGACCGAAAGCCCCAATCAGCCCCAGCATTTT
>-|TRBJ2-3|TRBV4-3
CAFRRSTDTQYF
TGCGCCTTTAGGAGGAGCACAGATACGCAGTATTTT
>-|TRBJ1-6|TRBV5-6
CASSLGADNSPLHF
TGTGCCAGCAGCTTAGGGGCGGATAATTCACCCCTCCACTTT
>-|TRBJ2-7|TRBV10-3
CAISVASYEQYF
TGTGCCATCAGTGTGGCCTCCTACGAGCAGTACTTC
>-|TRBJ2-3|TRBV4-3
CASSIFMRDTQYF
TGCGCCAGCAGCATATTCATGCGCGATACGCAGTATTTT
>TRBD1|TRBJ2-1|TRBV5-1
CASSLEVAGGRNEQFF
TGCGCCAGCAGCTTGGAGGTCGCAGGGGGTCGGAATGAGCAGTTCTTC
>-|TRBJ2-7|TRBV2
CASSEGRGNYEQYF
TGTGCCAGCAGTGAAGGGAGAGGCAACTACGAGCAGTACTTC
>-|TRBJ2-7|TRBV6-1
CASSEEGGVREQYF
TGTGCCAGCAGTGAAGAGGGCGGGGTCAGGGAGCAGTACTTC
>TRBD1|TRBJ2-7|TRBV5-4
CASSPPGTGEKYEQYF
TGTGCCAGCAGCCCCCCGGGGACAGGGGAAAAATACGAGCAGTACTTC
>TRBD2|TRBJ2-7|TRBV11-3
CASSLDLSGVTYEQYF
TGTGCCAGCAGCTTAGATTTGAGCGGGGTCACCTACGAGCAGTACTTC